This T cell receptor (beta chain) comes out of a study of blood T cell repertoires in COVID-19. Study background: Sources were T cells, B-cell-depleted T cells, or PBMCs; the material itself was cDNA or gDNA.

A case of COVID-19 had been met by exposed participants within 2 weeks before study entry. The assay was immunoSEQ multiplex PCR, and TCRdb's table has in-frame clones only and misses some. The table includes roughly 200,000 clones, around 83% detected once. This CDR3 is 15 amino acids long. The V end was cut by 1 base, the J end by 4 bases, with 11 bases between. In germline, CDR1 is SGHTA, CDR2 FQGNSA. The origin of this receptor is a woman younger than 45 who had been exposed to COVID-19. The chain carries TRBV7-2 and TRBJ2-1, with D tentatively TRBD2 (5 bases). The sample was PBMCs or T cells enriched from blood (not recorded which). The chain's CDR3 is CASSLGTHPYNEQFF. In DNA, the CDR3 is TGTGCCAGCAGCTTAGGGACTCACCCTTACAATGAGCAGTTCTTC.